This entry lists 13 T cell receptor beta chains sequenced from one sample in a study of control samples from healthy donors and cancer patients. The table came from immunoSEQ multiplex PCR; TCRdb's copy has only in-frame clones and leaves some out. The data show 130,000 to 150,000 clones, about 93% seen once. Specimen: PBMCs. All receptors derive from a man in his sixties with colorectal cancer.

The rearrangement uses TRBV28 and TRBJ1-3; no clear D. V was cut by 2 bases and J by 0 bases, with 8 bases left in between. CDR3 size: 15 residues. Germline V lookup: CDR1 MDHEN, CDR2 SYDVKM. CDR3: CASSLQVNSGNTIYF. DNA for the CDR3: TGTGCCAGCAGTTTACAAGTAAACTCTGGAAACACCATATATTTT.

The V gene is TRBV5-1, the J gene TRBJ2-1; 15 bases are shared with TRBD2. Unmatched junction bases numbered 4, after V lost 0 bases and J lost 9 bases. This CDR3 comprises 16 residues. Germline CDR1 reads SGHRS; CDR2 reads YFSETQ. CDR3 coding DNA: TGCGCCAGCAGCTTGGCGGGACTAGCGGGGGGCCCTGAGCAGTTCTTC. Protein: CASSLAGLAGGPEQFF.

V gene TRBV7-2 combines with J gene TRBJ2-2, with D unresolved. V lost 1 base to trimming and J lost 2 bases, with 8 bases between them. From germline, CDR1 is SGHTA and CDR2 FQGNSA. CDR3 length: 15 residues. This CDR3 reads CASSLETFNTGELFF. CDR3 coding DNA: TGTGCCAGCAGCTTAGAAACCTTTAACACCGGGGAGCTGTTTTTT.

The genes are TRBV7-9 and TRBJ1-3, with D unresolved. CDR3 length: 13 residues. Germline CDR1 is SEHNR and CDR2 is FQNEAQ (reference sequence). With 3 bases removed from V and 9 bases from J, the gap between germline ends came to 12 bases. The CDR3 DNA reads TGTGCCAGCAGCTTCGCCGAAAAGGTCACCATATATTTT. It encodes CASSFAEKVTIYF.

V gene TRBV7-2 combines with J gene TRBJ1-5; a weak D match, TRBD1 (6 bases). V shed 4 bases and J shed 7 bases, with 17 bases lying between them. CDR1 and CDR2 from the germline V gene are SGHTA and FQGNSA. The CDR3 runs to 15 residues. This chain's CDR3 is CASSSRDNRDQPQHF. The CDR3 DNA reads TGTGCCAGCAGCTCCCGGGACAATCGGGACCAGCCCCAGCATTTT.

This clone was found once. The chain combines TRBV24-1 with TRBJ2-3; D may be TRBD1 (5 bases). The germline CDR1 and CDR2 sequences are KGHDR and SFDVKD. V lost 4 bases, J lost 1 base, and 14 bases lay in between. The CDR3 is 16 amino acids. CDR3 protein: CATSDPQGWGTDTQYF. In nucleotides, the CDR3 is TGTGCCACCAGTGACCCTCAGGGTTGGGGCACAGATACGCAGTATTTT.

The rearrangement uses TRBV3-1 (or the pseudogene TRBV3-2) and TRBJ1-3, with D maybe TRBD1 (5 bases). The CDR3 loop spans 13 amino acids. With 2 bases removed from V and 5 bases from J, the gap between germline ends came to 7 bases. Germline V CDR1 and CDR2: LGHDT, YNNKEL (reference sequence). CDR3 DNA: TGTGCCAGCAGCCAACCGGACAGAAACACCATATATTTT. Its translation is CASSQPDRNTIYF.

This clone was detected a few times. CDR3 sequence reads: CASSSRWDGYTF. CDR3 coding DNA: TGTGCCAGCAGTTCTCGGTGGGATGGCTACACCTTC. J is TRBJ1-2 and V is TRBV27; the D is unclear. Germline V gene data show CDR1 as MNHEY and CDR2 as SMNVEV (reference sequence). Trimming removed 4 bases at V and 6 bases at J, with 9 bases between. This CDR3 has 12 residues.

This clone was seen only a few times. The sample contains more than one DNA sequence encoding this CDR3. This chain joins TRBV7-9 and TRBJ1-2, with D uncertain. V dropped 1 base and J dropped 3 bases, with 6 bases sitting between them. The germline CDR1 and CDR2 sequences are SEHNR and FQNEAQ (reference sequence). The CDR3 has 13 residues. Written as DNA, the CDR3 is TGTGCCAGCAGCTTAGTCGGCGACTATGGCTACACCTTC. It is translated as CASSLVGDYGYTF.

To note about this clone: The junction departs from germline at one end; a sequencing error may be responsible. The V gene is TRBV14, the J gene TRBJ1-1; no clear D. The CDR3 has 14 residues. From germline, CDR1 is SGHDN and CDR2 FVKESK. The CDR3 here is CAGSQFGGNTEAFF. In nucleotides, the CDR3 is TGTGCCGGCAGCCAATTTGGAGGGAACACTGAAGCTTTCTTT.

A word on this clone: One end of the junction varies from germline; a read error may be responsible. This sequence joins TRBV7-9 and TRBJ1-5; 8 bases are a match to TRBD1. The CDR3 is 15 residues long. CDR1 is SEHNR and CDR2 is FQNEAQ in the germline V gene (reference sequence). CDR3 protein: CASSSGGTSNQPQHF. The CDR3 DNA reads TGTGCCAGTAGCTCAGGGGGCACGAGCAATCAGCCCCAGCATTTT. The entire variable domain, with the rest obtained from reference TRBV7-9 and TRBJ1-5, is as follows: DTGVSQNPRHKITKRGQNVTFRCDPISEHNRLYWYRQTLGQGPEFLTYFQNEAQLEKSRLLSDRFSAERPKGSFSTLEIQRTEQGDSAMYLCASSSGGTSNQPQHFGDGTRLSIL.

This clone was seen just once. Germline and junction disagree at one end, which may indicate a read error. The chain uses TRBV27 and TRBJ1-1; unclear D gene. CDR1 MNHEY and CDR2 SMNVEV come from the germline V gene (reference sequence). The CDR3 runs to 13 residues. CDR3 nucleotides: TGTGCCAGCCGTTTCGGAGGGAACACTGAAGCTTTCTTT. Translation: CASRFGGNTEAFF.

The rearrangement joins TRBV24-1 to TRBJ2-2, with D hard to call. The germline gives CDR1 KGHDR, CDR2 SFDVKD. Trimming stripped 5 bases from V and 8 bases from J, with 11 bases between. This CDR3 region has 13 residues. This chain's CDR3 is CATSGPATGELFF. The CDR3 DNA follows: TGTGCCACCAGTGGGCCGGCGACTGGGGAGCTGTTTTTT.